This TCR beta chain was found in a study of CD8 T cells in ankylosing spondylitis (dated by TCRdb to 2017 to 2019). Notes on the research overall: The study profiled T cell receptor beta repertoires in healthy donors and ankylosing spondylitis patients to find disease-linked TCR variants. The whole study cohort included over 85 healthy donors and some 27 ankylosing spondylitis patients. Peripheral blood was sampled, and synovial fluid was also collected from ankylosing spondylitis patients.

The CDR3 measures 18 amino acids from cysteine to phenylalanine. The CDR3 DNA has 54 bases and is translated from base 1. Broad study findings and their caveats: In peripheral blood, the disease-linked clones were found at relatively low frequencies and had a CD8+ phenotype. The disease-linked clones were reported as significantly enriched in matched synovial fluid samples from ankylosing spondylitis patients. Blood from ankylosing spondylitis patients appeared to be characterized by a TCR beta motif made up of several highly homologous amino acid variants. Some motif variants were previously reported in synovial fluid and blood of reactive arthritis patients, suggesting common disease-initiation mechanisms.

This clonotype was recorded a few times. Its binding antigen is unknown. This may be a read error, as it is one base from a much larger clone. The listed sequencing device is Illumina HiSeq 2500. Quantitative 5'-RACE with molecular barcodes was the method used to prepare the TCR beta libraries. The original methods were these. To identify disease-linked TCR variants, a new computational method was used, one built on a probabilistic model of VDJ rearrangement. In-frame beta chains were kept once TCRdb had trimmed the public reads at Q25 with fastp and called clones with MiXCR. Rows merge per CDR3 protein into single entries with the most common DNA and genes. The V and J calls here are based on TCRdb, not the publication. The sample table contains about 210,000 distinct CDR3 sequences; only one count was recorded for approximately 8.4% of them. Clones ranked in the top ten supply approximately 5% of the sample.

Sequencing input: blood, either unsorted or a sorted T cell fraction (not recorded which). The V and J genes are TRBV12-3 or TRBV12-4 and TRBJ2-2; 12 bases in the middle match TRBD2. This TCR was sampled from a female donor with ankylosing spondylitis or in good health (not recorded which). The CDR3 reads CTSSFSLAGGPRTGELFF. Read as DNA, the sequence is TGTACCAGCAGTTTTTCCCTAGCGGGAGGGCCTAGAACCGGGGAGCTGTTTTTT.